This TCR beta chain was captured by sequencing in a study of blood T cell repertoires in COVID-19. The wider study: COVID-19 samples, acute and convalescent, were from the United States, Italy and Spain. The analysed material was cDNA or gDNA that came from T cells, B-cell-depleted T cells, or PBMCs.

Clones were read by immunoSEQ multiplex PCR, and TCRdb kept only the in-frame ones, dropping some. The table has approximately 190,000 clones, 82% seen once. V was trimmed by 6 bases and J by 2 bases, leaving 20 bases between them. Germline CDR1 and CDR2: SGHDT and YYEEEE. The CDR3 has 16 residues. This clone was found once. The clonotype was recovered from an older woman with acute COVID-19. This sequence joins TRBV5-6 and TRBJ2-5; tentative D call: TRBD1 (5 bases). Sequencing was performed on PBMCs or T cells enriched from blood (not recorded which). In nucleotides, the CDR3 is TGTGCCAGCACCCCTCTTAGGACAACCCTTCAAGAGACCCAGTACTTC. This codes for CASTPLRTTLQETQYF. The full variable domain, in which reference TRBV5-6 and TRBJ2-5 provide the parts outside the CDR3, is DAGVTQSPTHLIKTRGQQVTLRCSPKSGHDTVSWYQQALGQGPQFIFQYYEEEERQRGNFPDRFSGHQFPNYSSELNVNALLLGDSALYLCASTPLRTTLQETQYFGPGTRLLVL.